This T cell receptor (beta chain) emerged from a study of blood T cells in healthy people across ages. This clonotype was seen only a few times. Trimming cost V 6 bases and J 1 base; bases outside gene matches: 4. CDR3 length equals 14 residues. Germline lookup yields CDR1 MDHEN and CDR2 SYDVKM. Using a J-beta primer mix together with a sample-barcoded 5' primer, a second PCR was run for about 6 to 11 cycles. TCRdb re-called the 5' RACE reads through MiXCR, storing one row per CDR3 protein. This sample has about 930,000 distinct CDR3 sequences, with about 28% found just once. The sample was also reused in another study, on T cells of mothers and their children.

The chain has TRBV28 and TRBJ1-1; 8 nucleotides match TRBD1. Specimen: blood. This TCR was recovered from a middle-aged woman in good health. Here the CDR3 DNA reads TGTGCCAGCAGGGGGGGACAGGCGAACACTGAAGCTTTCTTT. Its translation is CASRGGQANTEAFF. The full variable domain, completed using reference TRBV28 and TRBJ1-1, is DVKVTQSSRYLVKRTGEKVFLECVQDMDHENMFWYRQDPGLGLRLIYFSYDVKMKEKGDIPEGYSVSREKKERFSLILESASTNQTSMYLCASRGGQANTEAFFGQGTRLTVV.